Described below is a single TCR beta chain sequence and its context. From germline, CDR1 is LNHDA and CDR2 SQIVND (reference sequence). Between the trimmed V and J ends, which lost 3 bases and 5 bases, there was a span of 16 bases. This CDR3 has 15 residues. This sample is part of a study of blood T cell repertoires in COVID-19. Libraries were prepared by immunoSEQ multiplex PCR; TCRdb keeps only in-frame clonotypes and omits some of them. The table records around 26,000 clones, approximately 92% of them present only once. Sample: peripheral blood. This clonotype originated in a human donor in a cohort sampled during active COVID-19. The chain carries TRBV19 and TRBJ1-2, with D unresolved. CDR3 in DNA: TGTGCCAGTAGTATTCGGGATCGGACGGGATATGGCTACACCTTC. Encoded protein: CASSIRDRTGYGYTF. The full variable domain, rest sourced from reference TRBV19 and TRBJ1-2, is DGGITQSPKYLFRKEGQNVTLSCEQNLNHDAMYWYRQDPGQGLRLIYYSQIVNDFQKGDIAEGYSVSREKKESFPLTVTSAQKNPTAFYLCASSIRDRTGYGYTFGSGTRLTVV.